This entry lists 13 T cell receptor beta chains sequenced from one sample in a study of OX40 agonist ivuxolimab in advanced cancers. Profiled with immunoSEQ multiplex PCR; TCRdb holds only in-frame clones, not every one. The profile shows tens of thousands of clones, roughly 80% of them singletons. The material was CD4+ or CD8+ T cells sorted from blood, obtained in a trial of the OX40 agonist ivuxolimab. The receptors were gathered from an adult with an advanced solid tumor such as melanoma, head and neck, liver or kidney cancer.

This clone has just a few counts. The V and J genes are TRBV6-9 and TRBJ2-5; TRBD1 matches 8 bases. The germline CDR1 and CDR2 sequences are MNHGY and SVAAGI. CDR3 length equals 16 residues. V was pared by 4 bases and J by 7 bases, with 14 bases of the junction left unmatched. The CDR3 coding sequence is TGTGCCAGCAGTTCCCCCGGGACAGGAGTCAACGGGACCCAGTACTTC. Its translation is CASSSPGTGVNGTQYF.

The rearrangement uses TRBV7-8 and TRBJ2-3; 7 nucleotides line up with TRBD1. The length of the CDR3 is 17 residues. Trimming at V came to 1 base and at J to 0 bases, leaving 7 bases not matched to a gene. CDR1 and CDR2 (germline): SGHVS, FQNEAQ. As DNA, the CDR3 is TGTGCCAGCAGCTTAGAGGGGGCAGGCGTAAGCACAGATACGCAGTATTTT. This encodes CASSLEGAGVSTDTQYF.

The rearrangement uses TRBV5-4 and TRBJ1-2, with D unclear. V was trimmed by 4 bases and J by 4 bases, leaving 8 bases between them. Germline V gives CDR1 SGHNT, CDR2 YYREEE (reference sequence). The CDR3 totals 12 residues. CDR3 in amino acids: CASSADPYGYTF. For the CDR3, the DNA is TGTGCCAGCAGCGCTGACCCCTATGGCTACACCTTC. The variable domain in full, with the rest retrieved from reference TRBV5-4 and TRBJ1-2, is ETGVTQSPTHLIKTRGQQVTLRCSSQSGHNTVSWYQQALGQGPQFIFQYYREEENGRGNFPPRFSGLQFPNYSSELNVNALELDDSALYLCASSADPYGYTFGSGTRLTVV.

The chain uses TRBV23-1 and TRBJ2-7; D unresolved. TRBV23-1 is annotated as an ORF whose role is uncertain. This CDR3 is 16 amino acids long. Trimming took 0 bases from V and 5 from J, leaving 17 bases between them. CDR3 sequence (DNA): TGCGCCAGCAGTCAATCGTGGACCCCCCGTAGCAACGAGCAGTACTTC. It specifies CASSQSWTPRSNEQYF.

The chain has TRBV5-6 and TRBJ2-3; TRBD2 matches at 13 bases. V was pared by 4 bases and J by 0 bases, with 8 bases of the junction left unmatched. Germline CDR1 SGHDT, CDR2 YYEEEE. There are 18 residues in the CDR3. CDR3 in DNA: TGTGCCAGCAGCGTGGGACTAGCGGGGAGTTCTAGCACAGATACGCAGTATTTT. Its protein product is CASSVGLAGSSSTDTQYF.

The genes are TRBV6-5 and TRBJ1-2; D remains ambiguous. The V and J ends lost 6 bases and 2 bases respectively, with 13 bases between them. Per the germline V gene, CDR1 is MNHEY and CDR2 is SVGAGI. This CDR3 is 14 amino acids long. CDR3 coding DNA: TGTGCCAGCAGCCTGTCTCCCAAAAACTATGGCTACACCTTC. Protein product: CASSLSPKNYGYTF.

The chain uses TRBV5-1 and TRBJ2-5; 11 bases line up with TRBD1. Germline V gene sequence: CDR1 SGHRS, CDR2 YFSETQ. There are 15 residues in the CDR3. The J segment lost 2 bases and the V segment lost 4 bases, leaving 4 bases of the junction unmatched. This CDR3 is CASSHGTGGQETQYF. Written as DNA, the CDR3 is TGCGCCAGCAGCCACGGGACAGGGGGACAAGAGACCCAGTACTTC. Variable domain in full (rest from reference TRBV5-1 and TRBJ2-5): KAGVTQTPRYLIKTRGQQVTLSCSPISGHRSVSWYQQTPGQGLQFLFEYFSETQRNKGNFPGRFSGRQFSNSRSEMNVSTLELGDSALYLCASSHGTGGQETQYFGPGTRLLVL.

In its sample, this clone was seen a few times. The rearrangement joins TRBV14 to TRBJ2-5; a possible D gene is TRBD2 (5 bases). CDR3 length equals 14 residues. The germline V gene has CDR1 SGHDN and CDR2 FVKESK. V shed 4 bases and J shed 7 bases, with 16 bases lying between them. CDR3 sequence reads: CASSLNYGVGTQYF. The CDR3 DNA follows: TGTGCCAGCAGCCTCAACTACGGGGTCGGGACCCAGTACTTC.

The chain has TRBV21-1 and TRBJ2-7; the table's D call, TRBD2, was not checked against the DNA. TRBV21-1 is labeled a pseudogene. The CDR3 length is 14 residues. In nucleotides, the CDR3 is TGTGCCAGCAACCTGACCGGGAACACCTACGAGCAGTACTTC. It codes for CASNLTGNTYEQYF.

The V gene is TRBV6-1, the J gene TRBJ1-2, with D hard to call. The CDR3 spans 15 residues. V lost 0 bases and J lost 5, with 13 bases in between. Germline V gives CDR1 MNHNS, CDR2 SASEGT. The chain's CDR3 is CASSEAGSVSYGYTF. The CDR3 DNA reads TGTGCCAGCAGTGAAGCCGGCAGCGTTTCGTATGGCTACACCTTC.

The J gene is TRBJ2-4, the V gene TRBV4-1; perhaps TRBD1 as D (5 bases). The CDR3 is 15 residues long. Trimming pared 0 bases from V and 0 bases from J, leaving 6 bases between. CDR1 MGHRA and CDR2 YSYEKL come from the germline V gene. DNA for the CDR3: TGCGCCAGCAGCCAAGAGACAGCAGCCAAAAACATTCAGTACTTC. It specifies CASSQETAAKNIQYF.

The J gene is TRBJ2-6, the V gene TRBV7-8; D is ambiguous. Germline loops: CDR1 SGHVS, CDR2 FQNEAQ. The CDR3 contains 15 residues. The germline V and J ends were trimmed by 1 base and 0 bases, with 4 bases remaining between them. CDR3 nucleotides: TGTGCCAGCAGCTTAGGCCTCTCTGGGGCCAACGTCCTGACTTTC. It yields the protein CASSLGLSGANVLTF.

This chain links TRBV5-8 with TRBJ2-5; 7 bases agree with TRBD1. Per germline, CDR1 SGHTS and CDR2 YDEGEE. The CDR3 is 16 residues long. V lost 0 bases, J lost 5 bases, and 10 bases stayed unmatched. The CDR3 DNA is TGTGCCAGCAGCTTGGGTACAGGGGCCCCTCTGGAGACCCAGTACTTC. This codes for CASSLGTGAPLETQYF.